A single sample is the source of the 16 T cell receptor beta chains below, sequenced in a study of T-cell reconstitution after alpha-beta-depleted transplantation in children. Construction of the TCRbeta library involved unique molecular identifiers. One entry per CDR3 protein results from TCRdb running MiXCR on the PCR reads. The sample lists 600,000 or so distinct CDR3 sequences; more than 20% were seen once. Sequenced here: PBMCs, mostly from graft donor cells, sampled 360 days after TCRalphabeta/CD19-depleted stem cell transplant. The receptor set was obtained from a boy less than two years old who had a stem cell transplant for acute myeloid leukemia, so the T cells may come from the graft donor.

The V gene is TRBV4-3, the J gene TRBJ1-1; D remains ambiguous. Germline V lookup: CDR1 LGHNA, CDR2 YSLEER. The CDR3 consists of 14 residues. The V end was cut by 0 bases, the J end by 1 base, with 6 bases between. CDR3 sequence: CASSQDRRNTEAFF. The CDR3 nucleotides read TGCGCCAGCAGCCAAGACCGGAGGAACACTGAAGCTTTCTTT.

This rearrangement joins TRBV27 to TRBJ2-1; D may be TRBD2 (6 bases). CDR1 and CDR2 from the germline V gene are MNHEY and SMNVEV (reference sequence). Deletions cut 1 base from V and 7 bases from J, with 14 bases between. The CDR3 extends over 15 amino acids. The CDR3 region is CASSLLGGVGNEQFF. The CDR3 region has the DNA TGTGCCAGCAGTTTATTAGGCGGGGTAGGAAATGAGCAGTTCTTC.

This clonotype was observed a few times. This chain connects TRBV20-1 to TRBJ1-1; D is unresolved. V dropped 6 bases and J dropped 5 bases, with 19 bases sitting between them. Germline CDR1 and CDR2: DFQATT and SNEGSKA (reference sequence). CDR3 size: 14 residues. Written as DNA, the CDR3 is TGCAGTGCAATGAGAAGCGGGGTGGGGACTGAAGCTTTCTTT. Its protein is CSAMRSGVGTEAFF.

This clonotype was counted many times. V is TRBV7-9 and J is TRBJ2-3; D gene uncertain. The CDR3 extends over 15 amino acids. The germline CDR1 and CDR2 sequences are SEHNR and FQNEAQ (reference sequence). V lost 0 bases and J 2 bases, leaving 9 bases between the germline ends. CDR3 nucleotides: TGTGCCAGCAGCTTAGCCGACCCATACACAGATACGCAGTATTTT. Its protein is CASSLADPYTDTQYF.

The V gene is TRBV12-3 or TRBV12-4, the J gene TRBJ2-5, with 10 bases that match TRBD2. The CDR3 spans 18 residues. V shed 6 bases, J shed 0 bases, and the junction held 13 bases outside the gene matches. CDR3 amino acids: CASSTSGATTQHQETQYF. The CDR3 coding sequence is TGTGCCAGCAGCACTAGCGGGGCGACGACACAACACCAAGAGACCCAGTACTTC.

This clonotype appeared a few times. V usage is TRBV5-5 and J usage is TRBJ2-7, with 8 bases matching TRBD1. J lost 3 bases, V lost 3 bases, and 5 bases had no gene match. The CDR3 totals 14 residues. Germline lookup yields CDR1 SGHKS and CDR2 YYEKEE (reference sequence). This CDR3 reads CASSSVGQGYEQYV. DNA for the CDR3: TGTGCCAGCAGCTCGGTTGGACAGGGCTACGAGCAGTACGTC.

This clonotype was detected a few times. V is TRBV7-2 and J is TRBJ2-3, with D uncertain. Germline loops: CDR1 SGHTA, CDR2 FQGNSA. The CDR3 is made up of 17 amino acids. V lost 1 base and J lost 2, with 16 bases in between. The CDR3 loop reads CASSLGRYLGLTDTQYF. The CDR3 nucleotides are TGTGCCAGCAGCTTAGGACGGTACCTAGGCCTCACAGATACGCAGTATTTT.

The CDR3 region has the DNA TGTGCCAGCAAGAGGACAGGGGAACGCGAGCAGTACTTC. Translation gives CASKRTGEREQYF. The chain uses TRBV5-5 and TRBJ2-7; 9 nucleotides align to TRBD1. V was pared by 6 bases and J by 6 bases, with 7 bases of the junction left unmatched. CDR3 size: 13 residues. Germline CDR1 is SGHKS and CDR2 is YYEKEE (reference sequence). The complete variable domain, with remaining parts taken from reference TRBV5-5 and TRBJ2-7, reads DAGVTQSPTHLIKTRGQQVTLRCSPISGHKSVSWYQQVLGQGPQFIFQYYEKEERGRGNFPDRFSARQFPNYSSELNVNALLLGDSALYLCASKRTGEREQYFGPGTRLTVT.

The genes are TRBV3-1 and TRBJ2-5, with a tentative D call TRBD2 (6 bases). The CDR3 loop spans 15 amino acids. V was pared by 2 bases and J by 5 bases, with 15 bases between. The germline V gene encodes CDR1 LGHDT and CDR2 YNNKEL (reference sequence). DNA for the CDR3: TGTGCCAGCAGCCAACGGGGGACGGCTATGGAGACCCAGTACTTC. Amino acid sequence: CASSQRGTAMETQYF.

This clonotype was counted between two and nine times. The V and J genes are TRBV20-1 and TRBJ1-1; D is undetermined. Germline assignment: CDR1 DFQATT and CDR2 SNEGSKA (reference sequence). The CDR3 covers 15 residues. V lost 3 bases and J lost 3, with 17 bases in between. The CDR3 nucleotides read TGCAGTGCTAGCATCGGTACAGCTGGGTACACTGAAGCTTTCTTT. Residues: CSASIGTAGYTEAFF.

CDR3 sequence (DNA): TGTGCCAGCAGCCTGTGGTCCCGGGCGGAGACCCAGTACTTC. Its translation is CASSLWSRAETQYF. The chain uses TRBV11-2 and TRBJ2-5; no firm D call. Germline values: CDR1 SGHAT, CDR2 FQNNGV. The CDR3 runs 14 residues. V lost 5 bases and J 5 bases, leaving 15 bases between the germline ends.

The chain uses TRBV12-3 or TRBV12-4 and TRBJ1-4; no reliable D call. This CDR3 has 14 residues. The V end lost 2 bases, the J end lost 7 bases, and 11 bases lay between the germline ends. The CDR3 loop reads CASSLRGELEKLFF. Here the CDR3 DNA reads TGTGCCAGCAGTTTACGTGGGGAACTTGAAAAACTGTTTTTT.

The genes are TRBV7-2 and TRBJ2-1, with a possible D match to TRBD2 (6 bases). The germline V gene encodes CDR1 SGHTA and CDR2 FQGNSA. Trimming shortened V by 4 bases and J by 6 bases, and 13 bases separated the two germline ends. The CDR3 has 14 amino acids. The CDR3 DNA is TGTGCCAGCAGCTCGACTAGGAGGGGCAATGAGCAGTTCTTC. This gives the protein CASSSTRRGNEQFF. The full variable domain, its missing parts supplied by reference TRBV7-2 and TRBJ2-1, is GAGVSQSPSNKVTEKGKDVELRCDPISGHTALYWYRQSLGQGLEFLIYFQGNSAPDKSGLPSDRFSAERTGGSVSTLTIQRTQQEDSAVYLCASSSTRRGNEQFFGPGTRLTVL.

The CDR3 DNA sequence: TGTGCCAGCAGTGCCTACAGGGGAGGGAACTATGGCTACACCTTC. It codes for CASSAYRGGNYGYTF. The chain has TRBV6-1 and TRBJ1-2; 7 nucleotides match TRBD1. CDR1 and CDR2 from the germline V gene are MNHNS and SASEGT. J gave up 2 bases and V 4 bases, and 7 bases lay outside the gene matches. This CDR3 comprises 15 residues.

The chain is built from TRBV15 and TRBJ2-3, with D perhaps matching TRBD1 or TRBD2 (5 bases each). Germline lookup yields CDR1 LNHNV and CDR2 YYDKDF (reference sequence). V was pared by 5 bases and J by 0 bases, with 9 bases between. There are 14 residues in the CDR3. This chain's CDR3 is CATSEGPSTDTQYF. The CDR3 nucleotides are TGTGCCACCAGCGAGGGGCCAAGCACAGATACGCAGTATTTT.

This clonotype was recorded a few times. The chain combines TRBV4-3 with TRBJ2-1, with D perhaps TRBD1 (6 bases). CDR3 size: 17 residues. V lost 1 base and J lost 6, with 19 bases in between. The germline V gene encodes CDR1 LGHNA and CDR2 YSLEER. The DNA for the CDR3 is TGCGCCAGCAGCCAAGGACAGGACCACCCATGGGGCAATGAGCAGTTCTTC. Protein: CASSQGQDHPWGNEQFF.